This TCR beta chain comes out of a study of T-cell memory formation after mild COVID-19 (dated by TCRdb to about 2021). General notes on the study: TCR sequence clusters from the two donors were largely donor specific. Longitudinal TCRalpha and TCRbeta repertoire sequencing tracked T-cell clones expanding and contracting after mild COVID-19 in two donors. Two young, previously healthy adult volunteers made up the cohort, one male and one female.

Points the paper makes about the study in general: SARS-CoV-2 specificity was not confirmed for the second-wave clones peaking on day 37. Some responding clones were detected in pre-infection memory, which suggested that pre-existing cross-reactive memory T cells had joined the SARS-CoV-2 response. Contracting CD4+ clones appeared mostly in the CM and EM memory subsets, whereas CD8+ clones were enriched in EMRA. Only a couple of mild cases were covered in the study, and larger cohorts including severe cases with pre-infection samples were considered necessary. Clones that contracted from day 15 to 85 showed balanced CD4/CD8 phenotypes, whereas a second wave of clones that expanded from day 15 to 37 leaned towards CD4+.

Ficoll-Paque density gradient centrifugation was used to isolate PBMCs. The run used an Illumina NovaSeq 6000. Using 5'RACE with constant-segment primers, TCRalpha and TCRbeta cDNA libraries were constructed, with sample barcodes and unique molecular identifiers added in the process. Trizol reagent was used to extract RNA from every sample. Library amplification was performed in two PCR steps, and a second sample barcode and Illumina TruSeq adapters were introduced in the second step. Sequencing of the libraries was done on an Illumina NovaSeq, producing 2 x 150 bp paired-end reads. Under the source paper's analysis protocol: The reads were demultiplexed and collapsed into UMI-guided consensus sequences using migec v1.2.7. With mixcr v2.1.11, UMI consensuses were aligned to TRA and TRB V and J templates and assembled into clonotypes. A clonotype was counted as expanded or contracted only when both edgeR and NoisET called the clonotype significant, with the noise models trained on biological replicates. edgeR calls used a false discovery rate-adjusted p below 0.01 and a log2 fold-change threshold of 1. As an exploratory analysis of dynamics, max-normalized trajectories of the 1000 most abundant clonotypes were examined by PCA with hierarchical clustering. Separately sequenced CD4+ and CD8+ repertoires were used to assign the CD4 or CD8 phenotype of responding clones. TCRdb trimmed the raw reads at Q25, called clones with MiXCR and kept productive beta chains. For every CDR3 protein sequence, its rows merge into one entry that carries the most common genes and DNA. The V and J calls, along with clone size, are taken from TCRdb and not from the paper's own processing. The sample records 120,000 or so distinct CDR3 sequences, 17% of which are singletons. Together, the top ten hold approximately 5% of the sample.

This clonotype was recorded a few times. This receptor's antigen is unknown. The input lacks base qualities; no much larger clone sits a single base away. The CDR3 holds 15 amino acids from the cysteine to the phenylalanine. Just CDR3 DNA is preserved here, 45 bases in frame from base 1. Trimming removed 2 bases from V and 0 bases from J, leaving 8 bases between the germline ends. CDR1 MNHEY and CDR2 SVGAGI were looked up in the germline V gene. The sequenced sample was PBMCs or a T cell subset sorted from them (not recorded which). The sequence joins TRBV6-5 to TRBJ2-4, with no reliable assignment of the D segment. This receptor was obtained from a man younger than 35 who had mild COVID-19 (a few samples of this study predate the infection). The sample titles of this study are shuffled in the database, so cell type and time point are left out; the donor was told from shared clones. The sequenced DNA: TGTGCCAGCAGTTACAGTGGGAAAGCCAAAAACATTCAGTACTTC. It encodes CASSYSGKAKNIQYF.